This passage covers 23 T cell receptor beta chains from one sample sequenced in a study of cytomegalovirus exposure and HLA in healthy donors. Both 60 Vbeta primers and 13 Jbeta primers went into the PCR. Assay: immunoSEQ multiplex PCR; the TCRdb copy retains only in-frame clones and omits some. This table has some 110,000 clones, 82% appearing once. The sequenced material came from PBMCs. Receptors originate from a man in his fifties in good health and CMV-seronegative.

The chain uses TRBV5-5 and TRBJ1-1; D may be TRBD1 (6 bases). V lost 3 bases, J lost 0 bases, and 12 bases lay in between. This CDR3 contains 15 residues. The germline V gene encodes CDR1 SGHKS and CDR2 YYEKEE (reference sequence). This CDR3 reads CASSSDSLMNTEAFF. The CDR3 nucleotides are TGTGCCAGCAGCTCGGACAGCTTAATGAACACTGAAGCTTTCTTT.

This sequence joins TRBV9 and TRBJ2-2, with 12 bases identical to TRBD2. Looked up from germline, CDR1 is SGDLS and CDR2 is YYNGEE. The V segment lost 5 bases and the J segment 6 bases; nucleotides outside the gene matches: 5. The CDR3 totals 15 residues. Here the CDR3 DNA reads TGTGCCAGCAGGGAACTAGCGGGGGGATCCGGGGAGCTGTTTTTT. This translates into CASRELAGGSGELFF.

About this clone: Its ends do not fully match the called genes, so a read error is possible. The chain employs TRBV6-6 and TRBJ2-3, with unresolved D. This CDR3 is built from 12 residues. Germline V gives CDR1 MNHNY, CDR2 SVGAGI (reference sequence). DNA for the CDR3: TGTGCCACCCGATCGACTGCAGATATGCAGTATTTT. Protein product: CATRSTADMQYF.

The chain employs TRBV7-2 and TRBJ1-4; D not resolved. The V and J ends lost 1 base and 5 bases respectively, with 11 bases between them. There are 15 residues in the CDR3. Germline-derived CDR1 and CDR2 are SGHTA and FQGNSA. CDR3 in amino acids: CASSLGPALNEKLFF. CDR3 nucleotide sequence: TGTGCCAGCAGCTTAGGGCCCGCCCTGAATGAAAAACTGTTTTTT.

The chain combines TRBV7-2 with TRBJ2-5; D is possibly TRBD1 (6 bases). Germline CDR1 and CDR2: SGHTA and FQGNSA. V was trimmed by 1 base and J by 5 bases, leaving 11 bases between them. The CDR3 runs 14 residues. This CDR3 is CASSLGGGVETQYF. The CDR3 DNA is TGTGCCAGCAGCTTAGGTGGGGGCGTGGAGACCCAGTACTTC.

The chain combines TRBV7-9 with TRBJ2-1; 8 positions match TRBD1. Per the germline V gene, CDR1 is SEHNR and CDR2 is FQNEAQ (reference sequence). The CDR3 loop spans 15 amino acids. V lost 8 bases, J lost 4 bases, and 10 bases stayed unmatched. CDR3 nucleotides: TGTGCCAGCTTAACCCGGACAGGGCCGTACAATGAGCAGTTCTTC. Its translation is CASLTRTGPYNEQFF.

This clone has more than one count but fewer than ten. At one of its ends the junction is not consistent with the germline gene, which may arise from a read error. The gene calls are TRBV7-2 and TRBJ2-1; 10 bases are a match to TRBD2. This CDR3 spans 13 amino acids. CDR1 and CDR2 (germline): SGHTA, FQGNSA. CDR3: CASSLVGTSGAIF. The CDR3 DNA reads as TGTGCCAGCAGCTTAGTAGGTACTAGCGGGGCAATCTTC.

J is TRBJ1-3 and V is TRBV7-9; 8 nucleotides line up with TRBD1. This CDR3 spans 18 amino acids. V lost 5 bases, J lost 0 bases, and 12 bases stayed unmatched. CDR1 is SEHNR and CDR2 is FQNEAQ in the germline V gene (reference sequence). In nucleotides, the CDR3 is TGTGCCAGCAGCCGGGACAGGAACTTATTCCTCTCTGGAAACACCATATATTTT. Translation gives CASSRDRNLFLSGNTIYF.

This rearrangement joins TRBV5-7 to TRBJ1-1, with D possibly being TRBD1 (5 bases). TRBV5-7 is assigned to the ORF class and has an uncertain function. The CDR3 covers 18 residues. Trimming left V 0 bases short and J 0 bases short, with 18 bases between. CDR3 sequence (DNA): TGTGCCAGCAGCTTGGGGGGTGGGACTCTAGAGATGAACACTGAAGCTTTCTTT. Translated, it gives CASSLGGGTLEMNTEAFF.

The V call is TRBV7-2, the J call TRBJ2-6; a weak D match, TRBD1 (7 bases). V was clipped by 5 bases and J by 2 bases, with 16 bases between them. Germline V gives CDR1 SGHTA, CDR2 FQGNSA. This CDR3 spans 17 amino acids. The CDR3: CASSHRQGGAGANVLTF. The CDR3 nucleotides read TGTGCCAGCAGCCACCGACAGGGAGGCGCTGGGGCCAACGTCCTGACTTTC.

This clone is a singleton in its sample. This rearrangement joins TRBV7-9 to TRBJ1-5; TRBD1 matches 9 bases. There are 15 residues in the CDR3. Trimming at V came to 5 bases and at J to 2 bases, leaving 4 bases not matched to a gene. Germline V lookup: CDR1 SEHNR, CDR2 FQNEAQ (reference sequence). The chain's CDR3 is CASSDWDRGNQPQHF. Here the CDR3 DNA reads TGTGCCAGCAGCGATTGGGACAGGGGCAATCAGCCCCAGCATTTT.

CDR3 sequence reads: CAGNQLAGGETQYF. CDR3 bases: TGTGCCGGGAATCAACTAGCGGGGGGCGAGACCCAGTACTTC. J is TRBJ2-5 and V is TRBV6-1, with 12 bases identical to TRBD2. Germline V gene lookup returns CDR1 MNHNS and CDR2 SASEGT. The CDR3 is made up of 14 amino acids. The V and J ends lost 11 bases and 5 bases, in that order; junction bases with no gene match: 9.

The rearrangement uses TRBV7-8 and TRBJ2-7; 12 bases match TRBD1. Unmatched junction bases numbered 11, after V lost 5 bases and J lost 0 bases. CDR3 size: 18 residues. CDR1 and CDR2 (germline): SGHVS, FQNEAQ. The CDR3 sequence: CASSPGTGGFLSSYEQYV. The CDR3 nucleotides read TGTGCCAGCAGCCCAGGGACAGGGGGCTTCTTGAGCTCCTACGAGCAGTACGTC.

This chain joins TRBV28 and TRBJ2-7; 7 bases agree with TRBD2. From germline, CDR1 is MDHEN and CDR2 SYDVKM. The CDR3 totals 11 residues. The CDR3 DNA sequence: TGTGCCAGCGGCCCGAGGGGAGGGAAGGACGTC. It translates to CASGPRGGKDV.

The chain joins TRBV7-9 to TRBJ2-7; tentatively, D is TRBD2 (5 bases). The CDR3 is 14 residues long. CDR1 is SEHNR, CDR2 FQNEAQ, per germline (reference sequence). V gave up 5 bases and J gave up 7 bases, with 18 bases separating them. The CDR3 spells CASSISEAGGEQYV. CDR3 coding DNA: TGTGCCAGCAGCATATCGGAGGCAGGCGGAGAGCAGTACGTC.

The rearrangement links TRBV6-5 to TRBJ2-5, with TRBD2 as a possible D gene (5 bases). Trimming cost V 8 bases and J 5 bases, with 9 bases left between them. The CDR3 spans 11 residues. Germline CDR1 and CDR2: MNHEY and SVGAGI. In nucleotides, the CDR3 is TGTGCCAGCCGGGGATGGGAGACCCAGTACTTC. Translation: CASRGWETQYF.

CDR3 residues: CASSPDGTSGRNTIYF. Here the CDR3 DNA reads TGTGCCAGTAGTCCAGACGGGACAAGTGGCCGAAACACCATATATTTT. The chain couples TRBV19 to TRBJ1-3, with D possibly being TRBD1 (6 bases). CDR3 length: 16 amino acids. Deletions cut 5 bases from V and 5 bases from J, with 19 bases between. The germline CDR1 and CDR2 sequences are LNHDA and SQIVND (reference sequence).

The DNA for the CDR3 is TGCGCCAGTCTCCTTGGGTGGGAGGACGCTGAAGCTTTCTTT. This translates into CASLLGWEDAEAFF. This rearrangement joins TRBV10-2 to TRBJ1-1; D is undetermined. The V gene lost 9 bases and the J gene lost 6 bases, with 20 bases spanning the gap. This CDR3 has 14 residues. From germline, CDR1 is WSHSY and CDR2 SAAADI.

The chain is built from TRBV7-2 and TRBJ2-1; TRBD2 matches 13 bases. Germline assignment: CDR1 SGHTA and CDR2 FQGNSA. This CDR3 region has 15 residues. V was pared by 1 base and J by 7 bases, with 1 base of the junction left unmatched. For the CDR3, the DNA is TGTGCCAGCAGCTTAGGGACTAGCGGGGGTAATGAGCAGTTCTTC. Residues: CASSLGTSGGNEQFF.

The chain employs TRBV4-1 and TRBJ1-5, with 8 bases identical to TRBD1. The CDR3 has 15 amino acids. Trimming removed 3 bases from V and 12 bases from J; junction bases left unmatched: 13. Per the germline V gene, CDR1 is MGHRA and CDR2 is YSYEKL. The DNA for the CDR3 is TGCGCCAGCAGCCAGGGACAGGTCGAAGTTGAGCGCCAGCATTTT. This codes for CASSQGQVEVERQHF.

V usage is TRBV5-4 and J usage is TRBJ2-5; 8 bases map to TRBD1. The DNA end favors TRBJ2-7, so the J call may be wrong. From germline, CDR1 is SGHNT and CDR2 YYREEE (reference sequence). The CDR3 length is 14 residues. CDR3 nucleotide sequence: TGTGCCAGCAGCCTTGGGACAGGAGGATACGAGCAGTACTTC. This sequence encodes CASSLGTGGYEQYF.

The rearrangement uses TRBV27 and TRBJ1-5; tentatively, D is TRBD1 (6 bases). Trimming shortened V by 6 bases and J by 5 bases, and 11 bases separated the two germline ends. The CDR3 sequence is 13 residues long. Germline V gene data show CDR1 as MNHEY and CDR2 as SMNVEV (reference sequence). DNA of the CDR3: TGTGCCAGCAGGCGGACAGTAGATCAGCCCCAGCATTTT. Residues: CASRRTVDQPQHF.

This chain uses TRBV9 with TRBJ2-5; 9 positions match TRBD1. V gave up 0 bases and J gave up 4 bases; unmatched junction bases: 7. CDR1 is SGDLS, CDR2 YYNGEE, per germline. This CDR3 has 16 residues. The CDR3 DNA is TGTGCCAGCAGCGTAGGGACAGGGGAAGGGGGAGAGACCCAGTACTTC. Protein product: CASSVGTGEGGETQYF. Based on the CDR3 plus reference TRBV9 and TRBJ2-5, the full variable domain is DSGVTQTPKHLITATGQRVTLRCSPRSGDLSVYWYQQSLDQGLQFLIQYYNGEERAKGNILERFSAQQFPDLHSELNLSSLELGDSALYFCASSVGTGEGGETQYFGPGTRLLVL.